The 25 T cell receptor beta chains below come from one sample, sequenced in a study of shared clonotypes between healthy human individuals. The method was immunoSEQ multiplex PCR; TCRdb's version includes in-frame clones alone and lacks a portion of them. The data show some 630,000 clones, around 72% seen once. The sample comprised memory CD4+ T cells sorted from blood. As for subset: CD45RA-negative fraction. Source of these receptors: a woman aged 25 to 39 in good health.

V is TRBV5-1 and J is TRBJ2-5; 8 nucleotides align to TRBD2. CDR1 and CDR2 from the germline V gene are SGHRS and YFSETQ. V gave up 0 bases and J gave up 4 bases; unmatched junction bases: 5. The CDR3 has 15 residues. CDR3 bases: TGCGCCAGCAGCTTGGAGGGACTAGTCCCAGAGACCCAGTACTTC. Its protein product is CASSLEGLVPETQYF.

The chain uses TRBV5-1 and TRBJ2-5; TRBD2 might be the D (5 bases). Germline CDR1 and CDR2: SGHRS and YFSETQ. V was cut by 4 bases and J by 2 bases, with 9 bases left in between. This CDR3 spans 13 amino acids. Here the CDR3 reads CASSRELQETQYF. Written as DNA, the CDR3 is TGCGCCAGCAGCAGGGAGTTACAAGAGACCCAGTACTTC.

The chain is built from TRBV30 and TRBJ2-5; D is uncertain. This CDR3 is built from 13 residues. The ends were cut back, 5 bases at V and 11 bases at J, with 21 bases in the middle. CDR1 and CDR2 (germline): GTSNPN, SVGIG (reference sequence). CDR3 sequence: CAWSHSGPPEQYF. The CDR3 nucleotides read TGTGCCTGGTCCCACTCCGGACCTCCTGAGCAGTACTTC.

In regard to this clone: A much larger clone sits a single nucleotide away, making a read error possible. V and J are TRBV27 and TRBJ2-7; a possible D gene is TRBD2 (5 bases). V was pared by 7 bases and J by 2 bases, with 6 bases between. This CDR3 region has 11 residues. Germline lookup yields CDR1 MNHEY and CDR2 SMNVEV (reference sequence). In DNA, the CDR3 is TGTGCCAGCACCGGGGCCTACGAGCAGTACTTC. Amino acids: CASTGAYEQYF.

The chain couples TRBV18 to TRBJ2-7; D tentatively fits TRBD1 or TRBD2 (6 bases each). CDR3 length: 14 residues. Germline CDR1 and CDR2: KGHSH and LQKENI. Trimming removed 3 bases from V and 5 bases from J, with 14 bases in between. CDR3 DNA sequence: TGTGCCAGCTCACCGGAAGGGGGGAGACACGAGCAGTACTTC. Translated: CASSPEGGRHEQYF.

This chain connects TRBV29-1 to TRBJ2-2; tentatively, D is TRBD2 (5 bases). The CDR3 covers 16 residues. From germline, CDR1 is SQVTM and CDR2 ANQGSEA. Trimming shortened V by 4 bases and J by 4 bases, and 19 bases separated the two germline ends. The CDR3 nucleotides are TGCAGCGTTGGGGTTCGGAGCGTCCGGGGCACCGGGGAGCTGTTTTTT. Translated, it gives CSVGVRSVRGTGELFF.

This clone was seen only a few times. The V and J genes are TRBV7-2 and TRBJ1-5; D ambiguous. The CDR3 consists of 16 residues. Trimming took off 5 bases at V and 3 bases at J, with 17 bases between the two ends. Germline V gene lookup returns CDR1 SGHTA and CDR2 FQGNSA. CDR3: CASSTRREVINQPQHF. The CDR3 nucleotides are TGTGCCAGCAGCACAAGGCGGGAGGTCATCAATCAGCCCCAGCATTTT. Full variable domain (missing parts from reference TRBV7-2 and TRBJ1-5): GAGVSQSPSNKVTEKGKDVELRCDPISGHTALYWYRQSLGQGLEFLIYFQGNSAPDKSGLPSDRFSAERTGGSVSTLTIQRTQQEDSAVYLCASSTRREVINQPQHFGDGTRLSIL.

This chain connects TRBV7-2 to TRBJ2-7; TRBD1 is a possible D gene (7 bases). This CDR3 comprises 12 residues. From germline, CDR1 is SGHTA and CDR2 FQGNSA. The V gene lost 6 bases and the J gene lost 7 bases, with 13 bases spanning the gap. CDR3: CASSSTGREQYF. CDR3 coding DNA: TGTGCCAGCAGTTCGACAGGGAGGGAGCAGTACTTC.

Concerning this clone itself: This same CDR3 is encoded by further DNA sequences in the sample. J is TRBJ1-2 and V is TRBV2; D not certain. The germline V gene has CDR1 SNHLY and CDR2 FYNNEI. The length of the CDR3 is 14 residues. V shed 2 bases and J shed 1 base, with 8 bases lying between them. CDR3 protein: CASSERGNNYGYTF. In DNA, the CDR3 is TGTGCCAGCAGTGAACGGGGAAATAACTATGGCTACACCTTC.

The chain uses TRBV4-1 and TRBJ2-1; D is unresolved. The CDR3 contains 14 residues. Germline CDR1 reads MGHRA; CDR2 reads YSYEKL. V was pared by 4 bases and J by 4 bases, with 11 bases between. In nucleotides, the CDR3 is TGCGCCAGCAGCCGTGACCAGGAGTACAATGAGCAGTTCTTC. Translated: CASSRDQEYNEQFF.

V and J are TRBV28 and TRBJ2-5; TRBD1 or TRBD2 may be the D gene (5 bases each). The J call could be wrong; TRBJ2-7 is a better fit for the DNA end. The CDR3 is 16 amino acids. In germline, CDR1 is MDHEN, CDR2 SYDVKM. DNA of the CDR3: TGTGCCAGCAGGCAGACCTGGGGACCCAAATCCTACGAGCAGTACTTC. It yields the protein CASRQTWGPKSYEQYF.

CDR3: CASSRRGQVSGNTIYF. CDR3 nucleotide sequence: TGTGCCAGTAGCCGCAGGGGGCAAGTCTCTGGAAACACCATATATTTT. The chain couples TRBV19 to TRBJ1-3; 8 bases agree with TRBD1. There are 16 residues in the CDR3. The V gene's germline CDR1 is LNHDA and CDR2 SQIVND (reference sequence). J gave up 0 bases and V 6 bases, and 7 bases lay outside the gene matches. The variable domain in full, completed from reference TRBV19 and TRBJ1-3, reads DGGITQSPKYLFRKEGQNVTLSCEQNLNHDAMYWYRQDPGQGLRLIYYSQIVNDFQKGDIAEGYSVSREKKESFPLTVTSAQKNPTAFYLCASSRRGQVSGNTIYFGEGSWLTVV.

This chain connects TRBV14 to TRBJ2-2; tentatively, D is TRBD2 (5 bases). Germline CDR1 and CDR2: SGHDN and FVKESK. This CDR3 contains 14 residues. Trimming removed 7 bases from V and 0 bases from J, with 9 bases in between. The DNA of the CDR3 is TGTGCCAGCACTAGCCAGCCGAACACCGGGGAGCTGTTTTTT. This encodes CASTSQPNTGELFF. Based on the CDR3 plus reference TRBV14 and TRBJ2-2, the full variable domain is EAGVTQFPSHSVIEKGQTVTLRCDPISGHDNLYWYRRVMGKEIKFLLHFVKESKQDESGMPNNRFLAERTGGTYSTLKVQPAELEDSGVYFCASTSQPNTGELFFGEGSRLTVL.

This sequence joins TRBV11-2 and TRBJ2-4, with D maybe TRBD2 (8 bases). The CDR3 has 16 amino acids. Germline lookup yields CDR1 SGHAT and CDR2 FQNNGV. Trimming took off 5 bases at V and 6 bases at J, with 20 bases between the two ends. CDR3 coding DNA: TGTGCCAGCAGCCAAAGGGGGCGGGAGGACGGAAACATTCAGTACTTC. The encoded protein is CASSQRGREDGNIQYF.

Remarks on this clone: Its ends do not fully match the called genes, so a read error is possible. This chain's CDR3 is CASSLEYRGTGEESQYF. CDR3 nucleotides: TGTGCCAGCAGCTTAGAGTATAGGGGGACAGGAGAAGAGTCCCAGTACTTC. This chain connects TRBV7-8 to TRBJ2-5, with 8 bases lining up with TRBD1. The CDR3 length is 17 residues. Germline V gene data show CDR1 as SGHVS and CDR2 as FQNEAQ.

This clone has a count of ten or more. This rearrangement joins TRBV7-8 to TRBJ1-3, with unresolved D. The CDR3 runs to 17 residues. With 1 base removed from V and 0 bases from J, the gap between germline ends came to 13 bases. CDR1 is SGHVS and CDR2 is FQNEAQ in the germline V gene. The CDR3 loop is CASSLVQYLNSGNTIYF. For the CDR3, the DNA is TGTGCCAGCAGCTTAGTTCAATACTTGAACTCTGGAAACACCATATATTTT.

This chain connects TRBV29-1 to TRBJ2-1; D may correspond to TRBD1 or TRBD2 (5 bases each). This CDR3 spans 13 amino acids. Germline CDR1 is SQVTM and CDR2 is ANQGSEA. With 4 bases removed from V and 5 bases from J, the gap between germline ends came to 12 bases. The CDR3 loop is CSVGGTLNNEQFF. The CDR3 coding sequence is TGCAGCGTTGGAGGGACCTTAAACAATGAGCAGTTCTTC.

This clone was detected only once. The CDR3 sequence is CSAQTAYNEQFF. The CDR3 DNA follows: TGCAGCGCCCAGACTGCCTACAATGAGCAGTTCTTC. The chain combines TRBV29-1 with TRBJ2-1; D gene unclear. Per germline, CDR1 SQVTM and CDR2 ANQGSEA. The length of the CDR3 is 12 residues. The V end lost 7 bases, the J end lost 2 bases, and 9 bases lay between the germline ends.

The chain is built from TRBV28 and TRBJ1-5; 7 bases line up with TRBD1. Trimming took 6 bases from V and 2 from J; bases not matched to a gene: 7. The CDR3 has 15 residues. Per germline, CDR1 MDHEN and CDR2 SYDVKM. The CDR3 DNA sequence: TGTGCCAGCAGAAAGCCCACAGGGGGCAATCAGCCCCAGCATTTT. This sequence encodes CASRKPTGGNQPQHF.

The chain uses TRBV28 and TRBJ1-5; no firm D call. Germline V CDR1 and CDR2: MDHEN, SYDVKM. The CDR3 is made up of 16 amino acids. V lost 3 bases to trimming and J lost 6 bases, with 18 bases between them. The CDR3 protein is CASSLVKGRMAQPQHF. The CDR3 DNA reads TGTGCCAGCAGTTTGGTAAAGGGAAGGATGGCTCAGCCCCAGCATTTT.

This chain's CDR3 is CASSLPGLAGTEQFF. The CDR3 DNA follows: TGTGCCAGCAGCCTCCCGGGACTAGCGGGAACTGAGCAGTTCTTC. This rearrangement joins TRBV7-2 to TRBJ2-1; 13 nucleotides match TRBD2. Looked up from germline, CDR1 is SGHTA and CDR2 is FQGNSA. CDR3 size: 15 residues. After removal of 5 bases from V and 9 bases from J, the junction contained 7 bases not matched to a gene.

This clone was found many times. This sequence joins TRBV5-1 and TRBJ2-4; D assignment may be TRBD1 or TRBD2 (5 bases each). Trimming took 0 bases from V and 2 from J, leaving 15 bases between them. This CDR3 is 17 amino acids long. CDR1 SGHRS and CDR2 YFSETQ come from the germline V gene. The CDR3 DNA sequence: TGCGCCAGCAGCTTGGAGGGGACGGTGCGTTCCAAAAACATTCAGTACTTC. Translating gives CASSLEGTVRSKNIQYF.

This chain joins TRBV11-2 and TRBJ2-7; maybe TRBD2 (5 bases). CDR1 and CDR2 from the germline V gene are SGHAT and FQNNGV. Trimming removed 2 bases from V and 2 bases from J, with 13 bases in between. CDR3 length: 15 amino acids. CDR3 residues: CASSLLGGPAYEQYF. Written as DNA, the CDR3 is TGTGCCAGCAGCTTATTGGGCGGGCCCGCCTACGAGCAGTACTTC. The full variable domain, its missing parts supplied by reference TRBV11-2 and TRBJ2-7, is EAGVAQSPRYKIIEKRQSVAFWCNPISGHATLYWYQQILGQGPKLLIQFQNNGVVDDSQLPKDRFSAERLKGVDSTLKIQPAKLEDSAVYLCASSLLGGPAYEQYFGPGTRLTVT.

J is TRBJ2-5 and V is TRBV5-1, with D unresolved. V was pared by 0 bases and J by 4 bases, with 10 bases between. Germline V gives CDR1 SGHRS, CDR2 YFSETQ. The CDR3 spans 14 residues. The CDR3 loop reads CASSLGSVRETQYF. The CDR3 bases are TGCGCCAGCAGCTTGGGGTCTGTCCGAGAGACCCAGTACTTC.

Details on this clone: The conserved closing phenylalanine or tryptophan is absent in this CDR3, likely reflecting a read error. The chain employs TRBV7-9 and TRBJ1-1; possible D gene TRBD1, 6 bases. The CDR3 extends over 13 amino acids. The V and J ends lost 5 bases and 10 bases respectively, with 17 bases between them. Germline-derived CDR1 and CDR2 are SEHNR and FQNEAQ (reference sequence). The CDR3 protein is CASSLGTSRGAFS. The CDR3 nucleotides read TGTGCCAGCAGCCTAGGTACCTCCAGGGGAGCTTTCTCT.